This T cell receptor beta chain was identified during a study of T-cell reconstitution after alpha-beta-depleted transplantation in children. Using unique molecular identifiers, the investigators prepared the TCRbeta library. TCRdb used MiXCR to reprocess the PCR reads, holding one entry per CDR3 protein. Altogether some 600,000 distinct CDR3 sequences are present, roughly 17% being singletons, with the ten largest covering 1.1%. The CDR3 covers 15 residues. The germline V and J ends were trimmed by 0 bases and 8 bases, with 17 bases remaining between them. The germline gives CDR1 SGDLS, CDR2 YYNGEE. This clonotype was counted a few times.

The sample was PBMCs from the stem cell graft donor, taken from the stem cell graft. The chain recombines TRBV9 with TRBJ1-1; perhaps TRBD1 as D (6 bases). The sequence came from a human donor who donated a stem cell graft to a child with acute myeloid leukemia. CDR3 DNA sequence: TGTGCCAGCAGCGTAGTTGGGGGGGCGTCACGGGAAGCTTTCTTT. Translated: CASSVVGGASREAFF.